These 12 T cell receptor beta chains share one sample of origin, sequenced in a study of beta chain features in type 1 diabetes. As every portion of the isolated RNA was reverse transcribed, the sequencing read expressed TCRB transcripts. Libraries were prepared by immunoSEQ multiplex PCR; TCRdb keeps only in-frame clonotypes and omits some of them. This table has fewer than 550,000 clones, over 9.5% appearing once. Source material: naive CD4+ T cells from blood. The receptors originated from a young woman in good health.

This clone was counted between two and nine times. The rearrangement uses TRBV28 and TRBJ2-7; D uncertain. The CDR3 consists of 11 residues. Germline CDR1 reads MDHEN; CDR2 reads SYDVKM. V lost 6 bases and J lost 3, with 6 bases in between. This chain's CDR3 is CASSHNYEQYV. The CDR3, as DNA: TGTGCCAGCAGCCACAACTACGAGCAGTACGTC.

This clone showed up just a few times. The same CDR3 can be traced to other DNA sequences in this sample. The J gene is TRBJ2-3, the V gene TRBV7-9, with D hard to call. This CDR3 region has 14 residues. The V end was cut by 1 base, the J end by 1 base, with 6 bases between. Germline CDR1 reads SEHNR; CDR2 reads FQNEAQ (reference sequence). The CDR3 region is CASSLVQGTDTQYF. The CDR3 DNA sequence: TGTGCCAGCAGCTTAGTACAAGGCACAGATACGCAGTATTTT.

This chain uses TRBV9 with TRBJ2-1; D is perhaps TRBD1 (6 bases). The germline CDR1 and CDR2 sequences are SGDLS and YYNGEE. There are 13 residues in the CDR3. V lost 3 bases and J 8 bases, leaving 12 bases between the germline ends. The CDR3 nucleotides read TGTGCCAGCAGCGCCCAGCCAGGGGATGAGCAGTTCTTC. It translates to CASSAQPGDEQFF.

This clone occurred many times. The chain employs TRBV7-2 and TRBJ2-3, with a tentative D call TRBD2 (5 bases). CDR1 and CDR2 (germline): SGHTA, FQGNSA. V dropped 1 base and J dropped 1 base, with 9 bases sitting between them. The CDR3 loop spans 15 amino acids. CDR3 nucleotides: TGTGCCAGCAGCTTAGAGCCAGCGGGCACAGATACGCAGTATTTT. Protein product: CASSLEPAGTDTQYF.

The chain couples TRBV7-2 to TRBJ1-4, with D possibly being TRBD1 (5 bases). The CDR3 length is 15 residues. V was cut by 5 bases and J by 0 bases, with 10 bases left in between. CDR1 and CDR2 (germline): SGHTA, FQGNSA. The CDR3 sequence is CASSGGQATNEKLFF. The CDR3 DNA follows: TGTGCCAGCAGCGGGGGTCAGGCAACTAATGAAAAACTGTTTTTT.

CDR3 sequence reads: CASSPQASGLTDTQYF. For the CDR3, the DNA is TGTGCCAGCAGCCCGCAGGCTAGCGGCCTCACAGATACGCAGTATTTT. This chain links TRBV7-2 with TRBJ2-3; 7 nucleotides line up with TRBD2. CDR1 is SGHTA, CDR2 FQGNSA, per germline. This CDR3 contains 16 residues. Trimming at V came to 5 bases and at J to 2 bases, leaving 10 bases not matched to a gene.

This clone was counted between two and nine times. The V call is TRBV6-5, the J call TRBJ1-2; 7 positions match TRBD1. In germline, CDR1 is MNHEY, CDR2 SVGAGI. This CDR3 spans 15 amino acids. V trimming: 4 bases; J trimming: 0 bases; junction bases outside the gene matches: 5. The CDR3 spells CASSWDRTANYGYTF. The CDR3 DNA reads TGTGCCAGCAGTTGGGACAGAACAGCTAACTATGGCTACACCTTC.

This clone occurred a few times. This rearrangement joins TRBV30 to TRBJ2-7, with TRBD1 identical over 10 bases. This CDR3 is built from 13 residues. The germline V gene encodes CDR1 GTSNPN and CDR2 SVGIG (reference sequence). J lost 8 bases, V lost 3 bases, and 7 bases had no gene match. CDR3 nucleotides: TGTGCCTGGAGCACGACAGGGGGCGAAAAGCAGTACTTC. Translating it yields CAWSTTGGEKQYF.

This chain joins TRBV4-2 and TRBJ1-5; a possible D gene is TRBD1 (5 bases). CDR1 is LGHNA, CDR2 YNFKEQ, per germline. Between the trimmed V and J ends, which lost 0 bases and 2 bases, there was a span of 11 bases. This CDR3 contains 16 residues. The CDR3 reads CASSQDLWGGNQPQHF. The CDR3, as DNA: TGTGCCAGCAGCCAAGATCTTTGGGGCGGCAATCAGCCCCAGCATTTT.

This clone was seen more than once but under ten times. This rearrangement joins TRBV21-1 to TRBJ2-1; the table assigns TRBD1, which was not confirmed against the DNA. TRBV21-1 is a pseudogene. The CDR3 covers 18 residues. The CDR3 sequence is CASRKGQGTIPSYNEQFF. The DNA of the CDR3 is TGTGCCAGCAGGAAAGGACAGGGCACGATCCCCTCCTACAATGAGCAGTTCTTC.

The gene calls are TRBV5-1 and TRBJ2-5, with 7 bases identical to TRBD2. The CDR3 is 13 residues long. The V gene end was trimmed by 4 bases and the J gene end by 6 bases; junction bases not matched to a gene: 6. Germline values: CDR1 SGHRS, CDR2 YFSETQ. The CDR3 DNA sequence: TGCGCCAGCAGCGTTACTAGCGAGAAGACCCAGTACTTC. Translating it yields CASSVTSEKTQYF.

The chain joins TRBV28 to TRBJ2-5; D not resolved. V lost 4 bases to trimming and J lost 7 bases, with 13 bases between them. Germline lookup yields CDR1 MDHEN and CDR2 SYDVKM. The CDR3 covers 13 residues. Here the CDR3 DNA reads TGTGCCAGCAGTTCCGCCACCCCGGGGACCCAGTACTTC. This translates into CASSSATPGTQYF.